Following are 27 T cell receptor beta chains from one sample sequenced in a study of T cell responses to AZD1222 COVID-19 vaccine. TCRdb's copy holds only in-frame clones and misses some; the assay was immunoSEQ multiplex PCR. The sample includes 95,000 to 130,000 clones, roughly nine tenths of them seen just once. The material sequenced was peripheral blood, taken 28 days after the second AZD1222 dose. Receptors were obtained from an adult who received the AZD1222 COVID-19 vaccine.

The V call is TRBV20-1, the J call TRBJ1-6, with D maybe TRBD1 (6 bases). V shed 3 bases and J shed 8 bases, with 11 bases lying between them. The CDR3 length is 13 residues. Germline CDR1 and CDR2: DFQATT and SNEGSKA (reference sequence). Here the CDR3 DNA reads TGCAGTGCTAGTGTATACAGGGATTCACCCCTCCACTTT. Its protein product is CSASVYRDSPLHF.

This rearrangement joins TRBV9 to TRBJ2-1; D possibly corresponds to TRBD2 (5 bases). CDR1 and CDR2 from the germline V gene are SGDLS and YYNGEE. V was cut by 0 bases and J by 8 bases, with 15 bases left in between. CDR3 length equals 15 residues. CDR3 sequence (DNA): TGTGCCAGCAGCGTAGAGAACCGACTCGGGGATGAGCAGTTCTTC. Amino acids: CASSVENRLGDEQFF. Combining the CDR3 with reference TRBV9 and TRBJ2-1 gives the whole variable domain DSGVTQTPKHLITATGQRVTLRCSPRSGDLSVYWYQQSLDQGLQFLIQYYNGEERAKGNILERFSAQQFPDLHSELNLSSLELGDSALYFCASSVENRLGDEQFFGPGTRLTVL.

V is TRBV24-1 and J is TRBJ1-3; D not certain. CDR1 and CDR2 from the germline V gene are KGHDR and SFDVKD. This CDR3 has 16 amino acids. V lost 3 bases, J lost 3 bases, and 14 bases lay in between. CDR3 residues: CATSDIGLDLGNTIYF. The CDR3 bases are TGTGCCACCAGTGATATTGGTTTGGATCTTGGAAACACCATATATTTT.

Here the CDR3 reads CASTDQGAYEASTEAFF. CDR3 bases: TGTGCCAGCACCGACCAGGGGGCGTATGAGGCGAGCACTGAAGCTTTCTTT. The chain carries TRBV28 and TRBJ1-1; TRBD1 aligns across 8 bases. This CDR3 comprises 17 residues. The V segment lost 7 bases and the J segment 4 bases; nucleotides outside the gene matches: 17. Germline CDR1 and CDR2: MDHEN and SYDVKM.

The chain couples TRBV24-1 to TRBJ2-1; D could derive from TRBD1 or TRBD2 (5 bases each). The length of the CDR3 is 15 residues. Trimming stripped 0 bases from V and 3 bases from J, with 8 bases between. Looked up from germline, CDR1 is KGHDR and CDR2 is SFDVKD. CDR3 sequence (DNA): TGTGCCACCAGTGATTTGGGGGCGGGCTACAATGAGCAGTTCTTC. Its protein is CATSDLGAGYNEQFF.

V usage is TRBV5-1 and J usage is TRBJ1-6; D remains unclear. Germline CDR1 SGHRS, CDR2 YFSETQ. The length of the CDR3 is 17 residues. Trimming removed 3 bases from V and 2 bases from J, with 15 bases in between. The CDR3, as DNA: TGCGCCAGCAGCTCGGGCTCCACGGGCCCCTATAATTCACCCCTCCACTTT. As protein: CASSSGSTGPYNSPLHF.

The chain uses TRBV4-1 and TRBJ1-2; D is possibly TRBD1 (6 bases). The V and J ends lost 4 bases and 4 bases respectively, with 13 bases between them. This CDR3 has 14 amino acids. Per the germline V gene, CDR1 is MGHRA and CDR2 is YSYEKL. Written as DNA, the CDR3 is TGCGCCAGCAGCCTATGGGGGCCTGGCTATGGCTACACCTTC. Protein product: CASSLWGPGYGYTF.

CDR3 in DNA: TGTGCCAGCAGCCAATTGCATAGCGGGGACTTCAATGAGCAGTTCTTC. Amino acids: CASSQLHSGDFNEQFF. This chain joins TRBV3-1 (or the pseudogene TRBV3-2) and TRBJ2-1; 8 nucleotides align to TRBD2. Germline-derived CDR1 and CDR2 are LGHDT and YNNKEL (reference sequence). V was clipped by 2 bases and J by 6 bases; unmatched bases: 9. The CDR3 length is 16 residues.

The CDR3 loop reads CASSLTQENSPLHF. The CDR3 nucleotides are TGTGCCAGCAGCCTGACTCAGGAGAATTCACCCCTCCACTTT. The rearrangement uses TRBV7-3 and TRBJ1-6; D remains unclear. CDR3 length: 14 amino acids. With 5 bases removed from V and 7 bases from J, the gap between germline ends came to 12 bases. The germline V gene encodes CDR1 SGHTA and CDR2 FQGTGA.

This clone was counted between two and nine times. The CDR3 DNA sequence: TGTGCCAGCAGCTTTACAGGGGGTGGCACTGAAGCTTTCTTT. Protein: CASSFTGGGTEAFF. The chain links TRBV7-9 to TRBJ1-1; 8 nucleotides align to TRBD1. Looked up from germline, CDR1 is SEHNR and CDR2 is FQNEAQ (reference sequence). With V trimmed by 3 bases and J by 4 bases, 4 bases remained unmatched. The CDR3 has 14 amino acids.

The CDR3 loop is CASSSSWLPPLREQYF. The CDR3, as DNA: TGTGCCAGCAGCTCGTCCTGGCTACCCCCATTACGGGAGCAGTACTTC. The chain combines TRBV7-9 with TRBJ2-7; the D is unclear. V dropped 4 bases and J dropped 7 bases, with 23 bases sitting between them. From germline, CDR1 is SEHNR and CDR2 FQNEAQ (reference sequence). The CDR3 is 16 residues long.

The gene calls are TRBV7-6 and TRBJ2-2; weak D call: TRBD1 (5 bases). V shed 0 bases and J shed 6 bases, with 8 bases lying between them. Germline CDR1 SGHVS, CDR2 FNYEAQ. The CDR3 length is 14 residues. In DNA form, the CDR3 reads TGTGCCAGCAGCTTAGCAGGGGTATCCGGGGAGCTGTTTTTT. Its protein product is CASSLAGVSGELFF.

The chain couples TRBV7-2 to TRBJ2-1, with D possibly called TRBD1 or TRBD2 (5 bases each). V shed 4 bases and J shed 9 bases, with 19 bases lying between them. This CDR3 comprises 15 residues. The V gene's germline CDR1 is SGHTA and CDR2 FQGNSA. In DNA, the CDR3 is TGTGCCAGCAGCTGGGACCCCAAAAGCCTCGGTGAGCAGTTCTTC. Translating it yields CASSWDPKSLGEQFF.

The CDR3 DNA is TGTGCCAGCAGTACCCACAGGGATTCACCCCTCCACTTT. Protein product: CASSTHRDSPLHF. The chain employs TRBV6-5 and TRBJ1-6; the D gene is possibly TRBD1 (6 bases). The CDR3 extends over 13 amino acids. Germline V lookup: CDR1 MNHEY, CDR2 SVGAGI. Trimming cost V 5 bases and J 8 bases, with 10 bases left between them.

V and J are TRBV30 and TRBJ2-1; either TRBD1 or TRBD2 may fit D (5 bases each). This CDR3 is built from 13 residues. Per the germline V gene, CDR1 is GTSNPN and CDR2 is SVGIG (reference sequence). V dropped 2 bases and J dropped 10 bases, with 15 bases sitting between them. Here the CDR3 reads CAWSSRGGLEQFF. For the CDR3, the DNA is TGTGCCTGGAGTAGTCGGGGCGGTCTGGAGCAGTTCTTC.

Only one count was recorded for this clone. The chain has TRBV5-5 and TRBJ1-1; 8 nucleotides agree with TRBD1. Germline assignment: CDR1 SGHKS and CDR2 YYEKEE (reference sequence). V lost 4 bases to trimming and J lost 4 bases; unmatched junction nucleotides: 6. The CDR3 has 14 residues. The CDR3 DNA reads TGTGCCAGCAGCCCGGGACAGGAATTCACTGAAGCTTTCTTT. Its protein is CASSPGQEFTEAFF.

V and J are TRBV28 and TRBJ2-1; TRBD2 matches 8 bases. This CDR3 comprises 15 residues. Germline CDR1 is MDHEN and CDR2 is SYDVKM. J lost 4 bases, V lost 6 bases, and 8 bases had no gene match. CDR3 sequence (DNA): TGTGCCAGCAGCCCCAGCGGGAGTGCGTACAATGAGCAGTTCTTC. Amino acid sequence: CASSPSGSAYNEQFF.

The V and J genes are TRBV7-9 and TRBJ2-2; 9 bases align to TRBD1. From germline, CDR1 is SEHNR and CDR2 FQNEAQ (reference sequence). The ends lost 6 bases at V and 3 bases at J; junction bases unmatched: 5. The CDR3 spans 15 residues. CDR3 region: CASSPRDRDTGELFF. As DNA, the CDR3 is TGTGCCAGCAGTCCACGGGACAGGGACACCGGGGAGCTGTTTTTT. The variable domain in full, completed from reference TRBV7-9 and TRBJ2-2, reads DTGVSQNPRHKITKRGQNVTFRCDPISEHNRLYWYRQTLGQGPEFLTYFQNEAQLEKSRLLSDRFSAERPKGSFSTLEIQRTEQGDSAMYLCASSPRDRDTGELFFGEGSRLTVL.

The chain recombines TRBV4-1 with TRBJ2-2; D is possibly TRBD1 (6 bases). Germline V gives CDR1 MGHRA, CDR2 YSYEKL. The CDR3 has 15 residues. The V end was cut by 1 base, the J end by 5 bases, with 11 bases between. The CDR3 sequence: CASSQVQGLTGELFF. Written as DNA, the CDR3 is TGCGCCAGCAGCCAAGTTCAGGGGTTGACCGGGGAGCTGTTTTTT.

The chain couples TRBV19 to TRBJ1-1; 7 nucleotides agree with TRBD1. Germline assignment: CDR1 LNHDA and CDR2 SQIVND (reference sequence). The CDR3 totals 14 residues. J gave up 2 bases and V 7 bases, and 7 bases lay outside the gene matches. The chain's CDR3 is CASKAGQLNTEAFF. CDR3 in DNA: TGTGCCAGTAAAGCGGGACAGCTAAACACTGAAGCTTTCTTT.

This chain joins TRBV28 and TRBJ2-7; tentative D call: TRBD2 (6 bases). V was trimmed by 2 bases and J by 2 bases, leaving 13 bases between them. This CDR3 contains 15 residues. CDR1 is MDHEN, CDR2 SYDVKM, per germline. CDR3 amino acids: CASSLGAGQTYEQYF. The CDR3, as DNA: TGTGCCAGCAGTTTAGGAGCGGGCCAAACCTACGAGCAGTACTTC.

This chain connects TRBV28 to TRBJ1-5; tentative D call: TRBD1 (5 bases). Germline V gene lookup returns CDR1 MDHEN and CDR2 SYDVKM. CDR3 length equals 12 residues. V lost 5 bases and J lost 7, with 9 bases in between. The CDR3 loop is CASSPSGQPQHF. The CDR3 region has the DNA TGTGCCAGCAGTCCCTCAGGGCAGCCCCAGCATTTT.

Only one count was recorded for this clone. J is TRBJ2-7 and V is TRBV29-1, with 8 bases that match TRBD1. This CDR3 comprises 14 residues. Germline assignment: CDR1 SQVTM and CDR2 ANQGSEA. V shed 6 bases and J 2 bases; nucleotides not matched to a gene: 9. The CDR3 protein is CSVGRGTGPYEQYF. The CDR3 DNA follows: TGCAGCGTGGGACGGGGGACAGGACCCTACGAGCAGTACTTC.

The CDR3 coding sequence is TGTGCCAGCAGTTTGCCGGACAGGGGGCAGGGCTACACCTTC. It yields the protein CASSLPDRGQGYTF. J is TRBJ1-2 and V is TRBV28, with TRBD1 matching over 11 bases. This CDR3 is 14 amino acids long. Germline CDR1 is MDHEN and CDR2 is SYDVKM. The ends lost 3 bases at V and 8 bases at J; junction bases unmatched: 5.

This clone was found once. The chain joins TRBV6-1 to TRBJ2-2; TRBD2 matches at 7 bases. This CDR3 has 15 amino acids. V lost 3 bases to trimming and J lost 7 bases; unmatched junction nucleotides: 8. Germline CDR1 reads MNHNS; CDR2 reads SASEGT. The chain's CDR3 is CASSDMGGSGGELFF. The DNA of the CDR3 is TGTGCCAGCAGTGATATGGGGGGGAGTGGCGGGGAGCTGTTTTTT.

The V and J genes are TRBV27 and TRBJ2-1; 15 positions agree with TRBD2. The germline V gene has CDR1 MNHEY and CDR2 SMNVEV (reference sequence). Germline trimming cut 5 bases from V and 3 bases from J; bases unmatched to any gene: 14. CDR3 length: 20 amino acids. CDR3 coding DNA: TGTGCCAGCAGTACAAGGACTAGCGGGAGGGTCGGTAAGGTCTACAATGAGCAGTTCTTC. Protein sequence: CASSTRTSGRVGKVYNEQFF.

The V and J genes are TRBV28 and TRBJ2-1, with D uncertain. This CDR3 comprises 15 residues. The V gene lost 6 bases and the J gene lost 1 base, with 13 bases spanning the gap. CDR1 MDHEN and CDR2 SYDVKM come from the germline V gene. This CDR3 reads CASRQPASSYNEQFF. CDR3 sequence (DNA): TGTGCCAGCAGACAACCCGCCTCATCCTACAATGAGCAGTTCTTC. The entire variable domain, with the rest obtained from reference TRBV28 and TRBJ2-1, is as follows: DVKVTQSSRYLVKRTGEKVFLECVQDMDHENMFWYRQDPGLGLRLIYFSYDVKMKEKGDIPEGYSVSREKKERFSLILESASTNQTSMYLCASRQPASSYNEQFFGPGTRLTVL.